These 32 T cell receptor beta chains originate from one sample sequenced in a study of blood T cell repertoires in COVID-19. The data were produced by immunoSEQ multiplex PCR, yet TCRdb's version contains in-frame clones alone and is incomplete. In the table there are 100,000 to 150,000 clones, about nine tenths of which are singletons. The sample taken for sequencing was peripheral blood. These receptors all come from a man between 45 and 60 years old with acute or convalescent COVID-19.

The chain couples TRBV28 to TRBJ1-6; D unclear. The CDR3 covers 11 residues. Germline CDR1 is MDHEN and CDR2 is SYDVKM. V lost 6 bases, J lost 8 bases, and 5 bases lay in between. The CDR3 nucleotides are TGTGCCAGCAGCTCTGATTCACCCCTCCACTTT. This translates into CASSSDSPLHF.

V is TRBV4-1 and J is TRBJ1-1; possibly TRBD1 for D (5 bases). Per the germline V gene, CDR1 is MGHRA and CDR2 is YSYEKL. V was trimmed by 1 base and J by 10 bases, leaving 22 bases between them. CDR3 length: 16 amino acids. CDR3 nucleotides: TGCGCCAGCAGCCAAGGGGGCGGAGGGCAGCGCCATGGAGCTTTCTTT. This sequence encodes CASSQGGGGQRHGAFF.

This chain joins TRBV27 and TRBJ2-2; D remains unclear. The CDR3 consists of 14 residues. V was clipped by 4 bases and J by 3 bases, with 9 bases between them. Germline loops: CDR1 MNHEY, CDR2 SMNVEV (reference sequence). CDR3 in amino acids: CASSWAVDTGELFF. In DNA, the CDR3 is TGTGCCAGCAGTTGGGCAGTAGACACCGGGGAGCTGTTTTTT.

This chain links TRBV5-1 with TRBJ1-5; 9 nucleotides match TRBD1. V shed 0 bases, J shed 0 bases, and the junction held 7 bases outside the gene matches. CDR3 length equals 18 residues. Germline loops: CDR1 SGHRS, CDR2 YFSETQ. CDR3 residues: CASSLAPGQGYSNQPQHF. For the CDR3, the DNA is TGCGCCAGCAGCTTGGCCCCGGGACAGGGATATAGCAATCAGCCCCAGCATTTT.

CDR3: CASSNGIYGYEQYF. CDR3 coding DNA: TGTGCCAGTAGTAACGGGATTTACGGCTACGAGCAGTACTTC. This chain joins TRBV19 and TRBJ2-7; tentative D call: TRBD2 (5 bases). Trimming pared 4 bases from V and 3 bases from J, leaving 13 bases between. This CDR3 spans 14 amino acids. Germline V lookup: CDR1 LNHDA, CDR2 SQIVND (reference sequence).

The V gene is TRBV2, the J gene TRBJ1-2; no firm D call. The germline V gene has CDR1 SNHLY and CDR2 FYNNEI. The CDR3 sequence is 12 residues long. The V end was cut by 0 bases, the J end by 8 bases, with 7 bases between. CDR3 DNA: TGTGCCAGCAGTGAAGCAGGGAGAGGCTACACCTTC. This sequence encodes CASSEAGRGYTF.

The V and J genes are TRBV7-3 and TRBJ1-1, with D uncertain. Germline CDR1 SGHTA, CDR2 FQGTGA. The CDR3 loop spans 14 amino acids. The V gene lost 3 bases and the J gene lost 1 base, with 9 bases spanning the gap. CDR3 DNA sequence: TGTGCCAGCAGCTTGATGGCAGGGAACACTGAAGCTTTCTTT. This encodes CASSLMAGNTEAFF.

V gene TRBV5-1 combines with J gene TRBJ2-5, with 7 bases matching TRBD1. Per the germline V gene, CDR1 is SGHRS and CDR2 is YFSETQ. The CDR3 spans 16 residues. The J segment lost 1 base and the V segment lost 5 bases, leaving 11 bases of the junction unmatched. The CDR3 loop reads CASRPQPGQPQETQYF. Written as DNA, the CDR3 is TGCGCCAGCAGGCCCCAACCGGGACAGCCCCAAGAGACCCAGTACTTC.

On this clone: Other nucleotide sequences in the sample specify the same CDR3. This chain uses TRBV9 with TRBJ1-1; D possibly corresponds to TRBD1 (6 bases). Germline CDR1 is SGDLS and CDR2 is YYNGEE. V lost 3 bases and J 1 base, leaving 7 bases between the germline ends. The CDR3 consists of 13 residues. CDR3 region: CASSATGNTEAFF. DNA of the CDR3: TGTGCCAGCAGCGCGACAGGGAACACTGAAGCTTTCTTT.

This clone was counted a single time. The chain has TRBV5-1 and TRBJ2-5; TRBD1 matches at 7 bases. CDR1 and CDR2 from the germline V gene are SGHRS and YFSETQ. There are 14 residues in the CDR3. With 8 bases clipped from V and 5 bases from J, the junction kept 12 bases outside the gene matches. The CDR3 DNA follows: TGCGCCAGTCAGACAGGGCCGGTCTCGGAGACCCAGTACTTC. Amino acid sequence: CASQTGPVSETQYF.

The chain recombines TRBV2 with TRBJ1-1; tentative D call: TRBD1 (6 bases). This CDR3 has 12 residues. Germline lookup yields CDR1 SNHLY and CDR2 FYNNEI. V was trimmed by 6 bases and J by 9 bases, leaving 14 bases between them. The CDR3 coding sequence is TGTGCCAGCAGCGATCGGGACATCAAAGCTTTCTTT. Protein: CASSDRDIKAFF.

The chain joins TRBV12-3 or TRBV12-4 to TRBJ1-2, with D tentatively TRBD1 (6 bases). The ends were cut back, 6 bases at V and 8 bases at J, with 13 bases in the middle. This CDR3 has 12 residues. In nucleotides, the CDR3 is TGTGCCAGCAGCTCAGGGGCGCGAGGCTACACCTTC. Translating it yields CASSSGARGYTF.

This clone was seen only a few times. The V gene is TRBV2, the J gene TRBJ1-6; 10 nucleotides agree with TRBD1. CDR1 SNHLY and CDR2 FYNNEI come from the germline V gene. This CDR3 region has 15 residues. The J segment lost 6 bases and the V segment lost 4 bases, leaving 3 bases of the junction unmatched. The CDR3 DNA reads TGTGCCAGCAGTGGACAGGGGGCGGTTAATTCACCCCTCCACTTT. This codes for CASSGQGAVNSPLHF.

The rearrangement joins TRBV5-4 to TRBJ1-2; the D gene is possibly TRBD1 (6 bases). Trimming shortened V by 4 bases and J by 1 base, and 11 bases separated the two germline ends. This CDR3 has 14 residues. The germline V gene encodes CDR1 SGHNT and CDR2 YYREEE (reference sequence). This CDR3 is CASSPTGINYGYTF. The CDR3 DNA reads TGTGCCAGCAGCCCGACAGGAATTAACTATGGCTACACCTTC.

The rearrangement uses TRBV24-1 and TRBJ2-1, with 7 bases matching TRBD2. V lost 5 bases, J lost 0 bases, and 6 bases stayed unmatched. The CDR3 consists of 16 residues. In germline, CDR1 is KGHDR, CDR2 SFDVKD. The CDR3 DNA sequence: TGTGCCACCAGTGGACCCCTAGCGGCCTCCTACAATGAGCAGTTCTTC. It yields the protein CATSGPLAASYNEQFF.

This clone showed up just a few times. The chain joins TRBV10-3 to TRBJ1-5; D call uncertain. V shed 6 bases and J shed 7 bases, with 13 bases lying between them. CDR3 size: 13 residues. CDR1 ENHRY and CDR2 SYGVKD come from the germline V gene. For the CDR3, the DNA is TGTGCCATCAGGGGAGATGAGGGACAGCCCCAGCATTTT. As protein: CAIRGDEGQPQHF.

The rearrangement joins TRBV3-1 (or the pseudogene TRBV3-2) to TRBJ1-4; D call uncertain. Trimming shortened V by 5 bases and J by 7 bases, and 14 bases separated the two germline ends. Per germline, CDR1 LGHDT and CDR2 YNNKEL (reference sequence). The CDR3 loop spans 14 amino acids. The CDR3 nucleotides are TGTGCCAGCAGCTCGTCGAGGGAGGGTGAAAAACTGTTTTTT. Translated, it gives CASSSSREGEKLFF.

This rearrangement joins TRBV10-1 to TRBJ2-5; 12 bases line up with TRBD1. This CDR3 is built from 15 residues. V shed 6 bases and J 5 bases; nucleotides not matched to a gene: 7. Germline lookup yields CDR1 WNHNN and CDR2 SYGVQD (reference sequence). The CDR3, as DNA: TGCGCCAGCAGCGCCCGGGACAGGGGGCTCGAGACCCAGTACTTC. Protein: CASSARDRGLETQYF.

The chain is built from TRBV2 and TRBJ1-6; D gene unclear. Per the germline V gene, CDR1 is SNHLY and CDR2 is FYNNEI. The CDR3 loop spans 13 amino acids. The V end was cut by 10 bases, the J end by 9 bases, with 16 bases between. CDR3 DNA sequence: TGTGCCACCCATGTCATTCCGGTTTCACCCCTCCACTTT. It yields the protein CATHVIPVSPLHF.

This clone has only a few counts. The rearrangement links TRBV6-6 to TRBJ2-7; no clear D gene. The CDR3 totals 12 residues. Germline-derived CDR1 and CDR2 are MNHNY and SVGAGI (reference sequence). The V end lost 2 bases, the J end lost 6 bases, and 8 bases lay between the germline ends. In nucleotides, the CDR3 is TGTGCCAGCAGTTACCAGGTACGCGAGCAGTACTTC. Translated: CASSYQVREQYF.

This clone showed up just once. The genes are TRBV7-2 and TRBJ2-2; no definite D call. V lost 5 bases and J lost 1, with 8 bases in between. This CDR3 region has 14 residues. CDR1 is SGHTA and CDR2 is FQGNSA in the germline V gene. CDR3 sequence (DNA): TGTGCCAGCAGCCGCCGAGGGAACACCGGGGAGCTGTTTTTT. It encodes CASSRRGNTGELFF.

V is TRBV12-5 and J is TRBJ1-1; D call uncertain. The CDR3 loop spans 13 amino acids. Trimming took off 6 bases at V and 4 bases at J, with 12 bases between the two ends. CDR1 LGHNT and CDR2 FRNRAP come from the germline V gene. DNA for the CDR3: TGTGCTAGTGGATCAGTGGGAGGCACTGAAGCTTTCTTT. Translating gives CASGSVGGTEAFF.

The chain joins TRBV5-4 to TRBJ1-2, with D maybe TRBD1 (5 bases). Trimming shortened V by 0 bases and J by 1 base, and 10 bases separated the two germline ends. The CDR3 covers 15 residues. The germline CDR1 and CDR2 sequences are SGHNT and YYREEE (reference sequence). CDR3 sequence: CASSLAGLINYGYTF. The CDR3 DNA reads TGTGCCAGCAGCTTGGCAGGGCTTATTAACTATGGCTACACCTTC.

The V and J genes are TRBV5-1 and TRBJ1-1; D unresolved. CDR3 size: 13 residues. Trimming pared 5 bases from V and 2 bases from J, leaving 10 bases between. CDR1 is SGHRS and CDR2 is YFSETQ in the germline V gene. The CDR3 here is CASRLLQNTEAFF. DNA of the CDR3: TGCGCCAGCAGACTCCTCCAAAACACTGAAGCTTTCTTT. The full variable domain, in which reference TRBV5-1 and TRBJ1-1 provide the parts outside the CDR3, is KAGVTQTPRYLIKTRGQQVTLSCSPISGHRSVSWYQQTPGQGLQFLFEYFSETQRNKGNFPGRFSGRQFSNSRSEMNVSTLELGDSALYLCASRLLQNTEAFFGQGTRLTVV.

The CDR3 loop reads CASIPTSPRGPQHF. In nucleotides, the CDR3 is TGTGCCAGCATTCCGACGTCTCCCCGAGGGCCCCAGCATTTT. The V call is TRBV28, the J call TRBJ1-5, with D unresolved. Germline CDR1 reads MDHEN; CDR2 reads SYDVKM. CDR3 length equals 14 residues. Trimming cost V 7 bases and J 9 bases, with 19 bases left between them.

The chain is built from TRBV28 and TRBJ2-6, with 8 bases fitting TRBD1. Losses at the gene ends were 5 bases for V and 3 bases for J; bases not matched to a gene: 12. The germline V gene encodes CDR1 MDHEN and CDR2 SYDVKM. The CDR3 spans 18 residues. CDR3 DNA: TGTGCCAGCAGTACCGACCCCGGGACAGGAGGTGGGGCCAACGTCCTGACTTTC. Encoded protein: CASSTDPGTGGGANVLTF.

The chain is built from TRBV21-1 and TRBJ1-1; the D call of TRBD1 is as the table states it, not checked on the DNA. TRBV21-1 is a recognized pseudogene. The CDR3 extends over 15 amino acids. Here the CDR3 reads CATPDRGCMNTEAFF. The CDR3, as DNA: TGTGCCACCCCCGACAGGGGGTGCATGAACACTGAAGCTTTCTTT.

The rearrangement joins TRBV15 to TRBJ1-2; TRBD1 agrees at 7 bases. CDR1 LNHNV and CDR2 YYDKDF come from the germline V gene (reference sequence). The length of the CDR3 is 15 residues. With 0 bases clipped from V and 3 bases from J, the junction kept 4 bases outside the gene matches. The CDR3 nucleotides are TGTGCCACCAGCAGAGACAGGGGGTGGGACTATGGCTACACCTTC. Translation gives CATSRDRGWDYGYTF.

Written as DNA, the CDR3 is TGTGCCAGCACCCAGTCCTATGGCTACACCTTC. Its protein is CASTQSYGYTF. This chain links TRBV6-6 with TRBJ1-2, with no clear D. Germline V gives CDR1 MNHNY, CDR2 SVGAGI (reference sequence). Trimming removed 7 bases from V and 4 bases from J, with 7 bases in between. The length of the CDR3 is 11 residues.

V and J are TRBV12-5 and TRBJ2-1; D may be TRBD1 (7 bases). This CDR3 is built from 15 residues. V was trimmed by 6 bases and J by 6 bases, leaving 18 bases between them. Germline CDR1 and CDR2: LGHNT and FRNRAP. CDR3 bases: TGTGCTAGTGGCACTGGAGGGGGCGAATTCAATGAGCAGTTCTTC. Translated: CASGTGGGEFNEQFF.

V usage is TRBV5-1 and J usage is TRBJ1-4; D call uncertain. There are 14 residues in the CDR3. Germline CDR1 and CDR2: SGHRS and YFSETQ. The germline V and J ends were trimmed by 4 bases and 4 bases, with 11 bases remaining between them. The CDR3 bases are TGCGCCAGCAGCAACCACGGACTTAATGAAAAACTGTTTTTT. Encoded protein: CASSNHGLNEKLFF.

The chain couples TRBV18 to TRBJ2-1; 7 nucleotides agree with TRBD1. The V gene's germline CDR1 is KGHSH and CDR2 LQKENI. The CDR3 covers 15 residues. J gave up 1 base and V 1 base, and 1 base lay outside the gene matches. CDR3 sequence: CASSPQGQSYNEQFF. The DNA of the CDR3 is TGTGCCAGCTCACCACAGGGACAGTCCTACAATGAGCAGTTCTTC.